The 5 T cell receptor beta chains below come from one sample, sequenced in a study of cytomegalovirus exposure and HLA in healthy donors. With 60 Vbeta and 13 Jbeta primers, the PCR was carried out. Profiled with immunoSEQ multiplex PCR; TCRdb holds only in-frame clones, not every one. The sample has approximately 270,000 clones; about 80% are singletons. Sequences were obtained from PBMCs. These receptors all stem from a girl aged 2 to 10 in good health and CMV-seronegative.

Only one count was recorded for this clone. The chain joins TRBV7-6 to TRBJ2-1; 8 bases map to TRBD2. CDR3 length equals 14 residues. V shed 5 bases, J shed 7 bases, and the junction held 7 bases outside the gene matches. Germline CDR1 is SGHVS and CDR2 is FNYEAQ. The CDR3 region has the DNA TGTGCCAGCAGCCAGCGGGAGCGGCGGAATGAGCAGTTCTTC. It codes for CASSQRERRNEQFF.

The chain's CDR3 is CASSLGQTPGSQHF. Here the CDR3 DNA reads TGTGCCAGCAGCTTAGGCCAGACTCCCGGATCCCAGCATTTT. The chain recombines TRBV7-9 with TRBJ1-5; D gene ambiguous. Germline CDR1 reads SEHNR; CDR2 reads FQNEAQ (reference sequence). V was cut by 1 base and J by 11 bases, with 15 bases left in between. The CDR3 spans 14 residues.

The gene calls are TRBV10-3 and TRBJ2-2, with D unclear. CDR1 and CDR2 (germline): ENHRY, SYGVKD. Trimming left V 3 bases short and J 0 bases short, with 11 bases between. The CDR3 sequence is 16 residues long. As DNA, the CDR3 is TGTGCCATCAGTGACCCTATTGTGACGAACACCGGGGAGCTGTTTTTT. Protein: CAISDPIVTNTGELFF.

The V and J genes are TRBV5-5 and TRBJ2-7; 7 bases are a match to TRBD1. The CDR3 length is 14 residues. Unmatched junction bases numbered 4, after V lost 2 bases and J lost 2 bases. Germline values: CDR1 SGHKS, CDR2 YYEKEE (reference sequence). The CDR3: CASSFWTGTYEQYF. The CDR3 DNA reads as TGTGCCAGCAGCTTCTGGACAGGAACCTACGAGCAGTACTTC.

The CDR3: CASSEMVLDSTQYF. CDR3 nucleotide sequence: TGTGCCAGCAGTGAGATGGTCTTGGACAGTACGCAGTATTTT. The V gene is TRBV2, the J gene TRBJ2-3; weak D call: TRBD1 (6 bases). CDR3 length equals 14 residues. Germline lookup yields CDR1 SNHLY and CDR2 FYNNEI. The V and J ends lost 3 bases and 8 bases respectively, with 15 bases between them.